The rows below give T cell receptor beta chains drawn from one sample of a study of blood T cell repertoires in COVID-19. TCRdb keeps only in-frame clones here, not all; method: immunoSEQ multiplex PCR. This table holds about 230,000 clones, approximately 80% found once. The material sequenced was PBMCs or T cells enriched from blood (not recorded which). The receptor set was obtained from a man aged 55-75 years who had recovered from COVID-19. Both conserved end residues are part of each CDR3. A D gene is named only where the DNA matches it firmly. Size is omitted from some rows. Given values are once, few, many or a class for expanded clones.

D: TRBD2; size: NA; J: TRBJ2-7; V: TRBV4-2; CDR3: CASSPQGRGDLYEQYF; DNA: TGTGCCAGCAGCCCCCAAGGGCGGGGGGACCTCTACGAGCAGTACTTC
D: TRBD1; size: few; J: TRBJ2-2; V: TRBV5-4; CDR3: CASRWDRNTGELFF; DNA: TGTGCCAGCAGGTGGGACAGGAACACCGGGGAGCTGTTTTTT
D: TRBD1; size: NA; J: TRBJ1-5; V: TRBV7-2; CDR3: CASSLYGTELGNQPQHF; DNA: TGTGCCAGCAGCTTATACGGGACAGAGCTGGGCAATCAGCCCCAGCATTTT
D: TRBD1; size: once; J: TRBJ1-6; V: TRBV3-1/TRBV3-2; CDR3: CASSQQGARSPLHF; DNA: TGTGCCAGCAGCCAACAGGGGGCTCGTTCACCCCTCCACTTT
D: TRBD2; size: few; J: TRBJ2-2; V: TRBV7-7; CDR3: CASSQGTSGNTGELFF; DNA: TGTGCTAGCAGTCAGGGGACTAGCGGGAACACCGGGGAGCTGTTTTTT
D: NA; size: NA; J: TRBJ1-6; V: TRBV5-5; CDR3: CASSRSPPDNSPLHF; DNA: TGTGCCAGCAGCCGAAGTCCACCAGATAATTCACCCCTCCACTTT
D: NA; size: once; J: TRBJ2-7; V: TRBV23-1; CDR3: CASSQSGTRSRKAYEQYF; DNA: TGCGCCAGCAGTCAATCGGGGACAAGATCGCGAAAAGCCTACGAGCAGTACTTC
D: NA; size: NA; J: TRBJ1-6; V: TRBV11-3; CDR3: CASSPTRNSPLHF; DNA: TGTGCCAGCAGCCCAACCAGAAATTCACCCCTCCACTTT
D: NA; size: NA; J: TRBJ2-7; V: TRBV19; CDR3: CASTERWQGSYEQYF; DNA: TGTGCCAGTACCGAGCGTTGGCAGGGGTCCTACGAGCAGTACTTC
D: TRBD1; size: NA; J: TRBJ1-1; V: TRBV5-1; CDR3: CASSADRGRDTEAFF; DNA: TGCGCCAGCAGCGCGGACAGGGGGCGAGACACTGAAGCTTTCTTT
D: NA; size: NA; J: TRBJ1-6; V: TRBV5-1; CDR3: CASSLVGQGGSPLHF; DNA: TGCGCCAGCAGCTTGGTGGGGCAGGGTGGTTCACCCCTCCACTTT
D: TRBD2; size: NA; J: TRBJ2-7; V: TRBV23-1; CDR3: CASSQIRGDYEQYF; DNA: TGCGCCAGCAGTCAAATTCGGGGGGACTACGAGCAGTACTTC
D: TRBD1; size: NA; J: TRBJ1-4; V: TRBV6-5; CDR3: CASSSQGVNEKLFF; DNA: TGTGCCAGCTCATCCCAGGGGGTAAATGAAAAACTGTTTTTT
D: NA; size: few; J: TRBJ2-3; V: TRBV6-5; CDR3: CASSPNRADTQYF; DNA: TGTGCCAGCAGTCCAAACAGGGCAGATACGCAGTATTTT
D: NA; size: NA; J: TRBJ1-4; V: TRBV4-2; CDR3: CASSQDRGFTEKLFF; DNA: TGTGCCAGCAGCCAAGATCGGGGATTTACTGAAAAACTGTTTTTT
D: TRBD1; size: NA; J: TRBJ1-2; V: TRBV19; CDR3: CASSNSGTGRGNNYGYTF; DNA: TGTGCCAGTAGTAACTCCGGGACAGGGAGGGGGAATAACTATGGCTACACCTTC
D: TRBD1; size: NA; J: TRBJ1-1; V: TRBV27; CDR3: CASSRQGRETEAFF; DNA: TGTGCCAGCAGTAGACAGGGGAGGGAAACTGAAGCTTTCTTT
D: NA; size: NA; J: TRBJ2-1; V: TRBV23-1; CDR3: CASSQGHNEQFF; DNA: TGCGCCAGCAGTCAAGGGCACAATGAGCAGTTCTTC
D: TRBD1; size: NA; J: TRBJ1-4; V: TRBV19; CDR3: CASTDPGQGHEKLFF; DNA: TGTGCCAGTACCGATCCAGGACAGGGCCATGAAAAACTGTTTTTT
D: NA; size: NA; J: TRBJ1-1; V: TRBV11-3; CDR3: CASSFLQANTEAFF; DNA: TGTGCCAGCAGCTTCCTCCAGGCGAACACTGAAGCTTTCTTT
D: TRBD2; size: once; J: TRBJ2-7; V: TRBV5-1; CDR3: CASGRGLVGYEQYF; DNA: TGCGCCAGCGGGAGGGGTCTGGTCGGCTACGAGCAGTACTTC
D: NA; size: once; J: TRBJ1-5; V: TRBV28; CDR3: CASSSESQGTQPQHF; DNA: TGTGCCAGCAGTTCTGAATCACAGGGCACTCAGCCCCAGCATTTT
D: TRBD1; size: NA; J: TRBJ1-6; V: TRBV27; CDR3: CASSYRGRNSPLHF; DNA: TGTGCCAGCAGCTACAGGGGGCGAAATTCACCCCTCCACTTT
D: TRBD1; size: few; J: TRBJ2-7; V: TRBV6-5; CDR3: CASSYSYRGIYEQYF; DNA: TGTGCCAGCAGTTACTCTTACAGGGGAATCTACGAGCAGTACTTC
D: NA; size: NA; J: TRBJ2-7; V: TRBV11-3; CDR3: CASSLWFGRGFEQYF; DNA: TGTGCCAGCAGCTTATGGTTTGGCAGAGGCTTCGAGCAGTACTTC
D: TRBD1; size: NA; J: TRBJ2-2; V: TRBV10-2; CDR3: CASSEPRDRANTGELFF; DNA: TGCGCCAGCAGTGAGCCTCGGGACAGAGCGAACACCGGGGAGCTGTTTTTT
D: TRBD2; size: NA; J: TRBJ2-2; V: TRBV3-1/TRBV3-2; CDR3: CASSLALTSGGPNTGELFF; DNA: TGTGCCAGCAGCCTAGCCTTGACTAGCGGGGGGCCGAACACCGGGGAGCTGTTTTTT
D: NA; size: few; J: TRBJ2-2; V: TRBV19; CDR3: CASSINGVAGTGELFF; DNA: TGTGCCAGTAGTATCAACGGGGTGGCGGGCACCGGGGAGCTGTTTTTT
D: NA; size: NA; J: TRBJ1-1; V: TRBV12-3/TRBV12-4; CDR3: CASSYQVSTEAFF; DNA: TGTGCCAGCAGTTATCAGGTATCAACTGAAGCTTTCTTT
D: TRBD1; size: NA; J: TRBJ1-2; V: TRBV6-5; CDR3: CASSSGQGRGYTF; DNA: TGTGCCAGCAGTAGCGGACAGGGAAGAGGCTACACCTTC
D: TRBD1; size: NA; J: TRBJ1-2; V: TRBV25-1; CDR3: CASSFEGALYGYTF; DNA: TGTGCCAGCAGTTTCGAGGGGGCGCTTTATGGCTACACCTTC
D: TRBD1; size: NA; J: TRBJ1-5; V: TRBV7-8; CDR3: CASSLALGQGFTNQPQHF; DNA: TGTGCCAGCAGCTTAGCGCTGGGACAGGGATTCACCAATCAGCCCCAGCATTTT
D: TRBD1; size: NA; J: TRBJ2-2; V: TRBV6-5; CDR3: CASSRGPAGELFF; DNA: TGTGCCAGCAGCAGGGGGCCCGCCGGGGAGCTGTTTTTT
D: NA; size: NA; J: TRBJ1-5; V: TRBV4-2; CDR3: CASSQDLGQPQHF; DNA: TGTGCCAGCAGCCAAGATTTGGGCCAGCCCCAGCATTTT
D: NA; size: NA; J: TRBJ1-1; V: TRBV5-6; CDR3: CASSHAGTRGAEAFF; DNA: TGTGCCAGCAGCCATGCGGGGACGAGGGGAGCTGAAGCTTTCTTT
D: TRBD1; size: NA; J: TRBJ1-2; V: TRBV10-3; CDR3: CAISEGLGTGYGYTF; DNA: TGTGCCATCAGTGAGGGGCTGGGGACAGGGTATGGCTACACCTTC
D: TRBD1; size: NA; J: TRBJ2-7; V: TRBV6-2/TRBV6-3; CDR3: CASSRTGASSEQYF; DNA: TGTGCCAGCAGCAGAACAGGGGCATCAAGCGAGCAGTACTTC
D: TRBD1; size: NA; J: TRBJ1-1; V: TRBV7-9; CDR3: CASSLRTGENTEAFF; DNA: TGTGCCAGCAGCCTCCGGACAGGGGAGAACACTGAAGCTTTCTTT
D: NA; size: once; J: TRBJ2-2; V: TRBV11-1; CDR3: CASSLESYTGELFF; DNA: TGTGCCAGCAGCTTAGAATCCTACACCGGGGAGCTGTTTTTT
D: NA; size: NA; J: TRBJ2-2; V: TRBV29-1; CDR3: CSVEVRTATGELFF; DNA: TGCAGCGTTGAAGTTCGAACAGCCACCGGGGAGCTGTTTTTT
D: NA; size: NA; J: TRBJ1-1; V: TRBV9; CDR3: CASSPWGQLNTEAFF; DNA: TGTGCCAGCAGCCCCTGGGGACAATTGAACACTGAAGCTTTCTTT
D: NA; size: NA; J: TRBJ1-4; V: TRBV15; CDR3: CATSRDLGQGGEKLFF; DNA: TGTGCCACCAGCAGAGATCTCGGCCAGGGAGGTGAAAAACTGTTTTTT
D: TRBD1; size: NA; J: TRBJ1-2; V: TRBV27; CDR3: CASKVLGLQGAEGYTF; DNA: TGTGCCAGCAAGGTTCTCGGGCTACAGGGGGCAGAAGGCTACACCTTC
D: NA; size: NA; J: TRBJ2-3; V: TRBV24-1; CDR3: CATSVGQGGDTQYF; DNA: TGTGCCACCAGTGTGGGTCAGGGTGGTGATACGCAGTATTTT
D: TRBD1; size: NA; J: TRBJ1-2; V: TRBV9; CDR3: CASSVGGQGANYGYTF; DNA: TGTGCCAGCAGCGTGGGCGGACAGGGTGCTAACTATGGCTACACCTTC
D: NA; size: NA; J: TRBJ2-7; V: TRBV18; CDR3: CASSIEGAYEQYF; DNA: TGTGCCAGCTCGATCGAAGGAGCCTACGAGCAGTACTTC
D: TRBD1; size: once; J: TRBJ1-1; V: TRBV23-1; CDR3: CASSQSWQGANEAFF; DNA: TGCGCCAGCAGTCAATCATGGCAGGGGGCGAATGAAGCTTTCTTT